The 23 T cell receptor beta chains in this list originate from one sample, sequenced in a study of T cell responses to AZD1222 COVID-19 vaccine (dated by TCRdb to the early 2020s). The method was the immunoSEQ multiplex PCR assay. In its TCRdb copy, this immuneACCESS table keeps in-frame sequences only and misses some clones. Where compared with another copy, unresolved V genes explain less than half of these, and the others have no known cause. Within this sample are about 160,000 clones, with 85% to 90% of them counted one time only. The top ten clones comprise 6.5% to 7% of the sample. Taken with the paper, the label for time point translates to: baseline before first vaccination. Sample: peripheral blood, taken on day 0 of AZD1222 vaccination. The source of these receptors is an adult in good health.

V usage is TRBV12-3 or TRBV12-4 and J usage is TRBJ1-2, with TRBD1 as a possible D gene (5 bases). There are 12 residues in the CDR3. V was pared by 7 bases and J by 3 bases, with 9 bases between. CDR3 amino acids: CASKRGDYGYTF. CDR3 coding DNA: TGTGCCAGCAAGCGGGGGGACTATGGCTACACCTTC.

The chain has TRBV2 and TRBJ1-2, with D uncertain. Germline V CDR1 and CDR2: SNHLY, FYNNEI. V lost 5 bases, J lost 7 bases, and 14 bases lay in between. The CDR3 length is 13 residues. The CDR3 spells CASSNGVVVGYTF. The CDR3 DNA reads as TGTGCCAGCAGTAACGGGGTAGTGGTTGGCTACACCTTC.

The chain couples TRBV27 to TRBJ2-7, with 8 positions matching TRBD1. The CDR3 is made up of 14 amino acids. V lost 4 bases to trimming and J lost 4 bases; unmatched junction nucleotides: 6. Germline CDR1 reads MNHEY; CDR2 reads SMNVEV (reference sequence). In DNA form, the CDR3 reads TGTGCCAGCAGTTCCCAACAGGGGGATTACGAGCAGTACGTC. Residues: CASSSQQGDYEQYV.

The chain uses TRBV7-9 and TRBJ1-6; D may be TRBD1 (5 bases). V was cut by 10 bases and J by 5 bases, with 21 bases left in between. The CDR3 totals 16 residues. The germline V gene encodes CDR1 SEHNR and CDR2 FQNEAQ (reference sequence). The DNA of the CDR3 is TGTGCCACCGCCCGGGGGGGAAGTACGGATAATTCACCCCTCCACTTT. It codes for CATARGGSTDNSPLHF.

J is TRBJ2-2 and V is TRBV5-4, with D perhaps TRBD1 or TRBD2 (5 bases each). This CDR3 spans 16 amino acids. CDR1 is SGHNT, CDR2 YYREEE, per germline (reference sequence). V was pared by 2 bases and J by 5 bases, with 16 bases between. The CDR3 sequence is CASSFAGLEVTGELFF. For the CDR3, the DNA is TGTGCCAGCAGCTTTGCAGGGTTGGAGGTAACCGGGGAGCTGTTTTTT.

The gene calls are TRBV5-1 and TRBJ1-1; tentatively, D is TRBD1 (6 bases). With 4 bases removed from V and 3 bases from J, the gap between germline ends came to 10 bases. The CDR3 totals 13 residues. Germline CDR1 and CDR2: SGHRS and YFSETQ. The CDR3 loop reads CASSPRQDTEAFF. The CDR3 nucleotides read TGCGCCAGCAGCCCCCGACAGGACACTGAAGCTTTCTTT.

The chain joins TRBV4-1 to TRBJ2-1; the match to TRBD2 covers 7 bases. The CDR3 runs 18 residues. Looked up from germline, CDR1 is MGHRA and CDR2 is YSYEKL. J was trimmed by 2 bases and V by 0 bases; bases with no gene match: 10. In DNA form, the CDR3 reads TGCGCCAGCAGCCAAGATCTATCGGGCGGGGGTGCCTACAATGAGCAGTTCTTC. Amino acids: CASSQDLSGGGAYNEQFF.

J is TRBJ1-6 and V is TRBV6-5; the D gene is possibly TRBD1 (6 bases). The germline gives CDR1 MNHEY, CDR2 SVGAGI. CDR3 length: 13 residues. Trimming removed 4 bases at V and 10 bases at J, with 11 bases between. Here the CDR3 DNA reads TGTGCCAGCAGTTCAGGGGCCGGATCACCCCTCCACTTT. Amino acids: CASSSGAGSPLHF.

The gene calls are TRBV9 and TRBJ2-3; D unresolved. V was trimmed by 3 bases and J by 3 bases, leaving 8 bases between them. The CDR3 loop spans 13 amino acids. CDR1 and CDR2 from the germline V gene are SGDLS and YYNGEE. The CDR3 sequence is CASSASRTDTQYF. The CDR3 DNA reads as TGTGCCAGCAGCGCCTCTAGGACAGATACGCAGTATTTT.

This chain connects TRBV11-3 to TRBJ2-1; D may be TRBD1 or TRBD2 (5 bases each). V lost 0 bases and J 4 bases, leaving 19 bases between the germline ends. The CDR3 totals 18 residues. Germline assignment: CDR1 SGHNT and CDR2 YENEEA. The CDR3 sequence is CASSLEGYGGSKYNEQFF. CDR3 sequence (DNA): TGTGCCAGCAGCTTAGAGGGATATGGGGGATCCAAATACAATGAGCAGTTCTTC.

The chain is built from TRBV19 and TRBJ1-2, with TRBD1 matching over 11 bases. V was pared by 5 bases and J by 0 bases, with 5 bases of the junction left unmatched. This CDR3 spans 16 amino acids. Germline V lookup: CDR1 LNHDA, CDR2 SQIVND (reference sequence). The CDR3 bases are TGTGCCAGTAGTGCGGACAGGGGGCCAGCTAACTATGGCTACACCTTC. Its translation: CASSADRGPANYGYTF.

V and J are TRBV19 and TRBJ1-4; TRBD1 might be the D (6 bases). CDR1 is LNHDA, CDR2 SQIVND, per germline (reference sequence). With 5 bases removed from V and 8 bases from J, the gap between germline ends came to 24 bases. The CDR3 runs 17 residues. The CDR3 DNA sequence: TGTGCCAGTAGTGTTATCCGCCCGGGGGCGGGAGACGAAAAACTGTTTTTT. It is translated as CASSVIRPGAGDEKLFF.

The CDR3 bases are TGTGCCAGCAGCTCCCGGGGGGGGATTCTTAACGGGGAGCTGTTTTTT. Its protein is CASSSRGGILNGELFF. The rearrangement links TRBV3-1 (or the pseudogene TRBV3-2) to TRBJ2-2; 8 positions agree with TRBD2. The V segment lost 5 bases and the J segment 7 bases; nucleotides outside the gene matches: 12. This CDR3 is built from 16 residues. Germline V gives CDR1 LGHDT, CDR2 YNNKEL (reference sequence).

The V call is TRBV7-3, the J call TRBJ2-2, with TRBD1 matching 8 bases. Germline CDR1 is SGHTA and CDR2 is FQGTGA. With 3 bases clipped from V and 4 bases from J, the junction kept 7 bases outside the gene matches. The CDR3 spans 16 residues. CDR3 sequence: CASSFGTGGRTGELFF. In DNA form, the CDR3 reads TGTGCCAGCAGCTTCGGGACAGGTGGCCGCACCGGGGAGCTGTTTTTT.

The chain links TRBV6-5 to TRBJ1-3; 7 nucleotides match TRBD1. Germline V gene data show CDR1 as MNHEY and CDR2 as SVGAGI. The CDR3 totals 14 residues. The V gene end was trimmed by 5 bases and the J gene end by 1 base; junction bases not matched to a gene: 2. The CDR3 loop is CASSPGGSGNTIYF. The CDR3 nucleotides read TGTGCCAGCAGTCCAGGGGGGTCTGGAAACACCATATATTTT.

The chain recombines TRBV9 with TRBJ2-3; 9 bases align to TRBD2. Trimming at V came to 0 bases and at J to 1 base, leaving 3 bases not matched to a gene. This CDR3 is 16 amino acids long. The germline V gene encodes CDR1 SGDLS and CDR2 YYNGEE. Written as DNA, the CDR3 is TGTGCCAGCAGCGTAGATATAGCGGGGGGCACAGATACGCAGTATTTT. Protein: CASSVDIAGGTDTQYF.

V gene TRBV4-1 combines with J gene TRBJ2-1; the D gene is possibly TRBD2 (5 bases). Germline V lookup: CDR1 MGHRA, CDR2 YSYEKL. Trimming pared 3 bases from V and 0 bases from J, leaving 15 bases between. The CDR3 totals 17 residues. CDR3 protein: CASSHSSARGSYNEQFF. In DNA form, the CDR3 reads TGCGCCAGCAGCCACTCCTCCGCACGGGGCTCCTACAATGAGCAGTTCTTC.

The gene calls are TRBV5-6 and TRBJ2-3; the D is unclear. Trimming took 1 base from V and 0 from J, leaving 9 bases between them. Germline-derived CDR1 and CDR2 are SGHDT and YYEEEE. The CDR3 is 15 residues long. The DNA of the CDR3 is TGTGCCAGCAGCTTGTGGAGATCTAGCACAGATACGCAGTATTTT. It yields the protein CASSLWRSSTDTQYF.

The chain uses TRBV28 and TRBJ2-7, with D possibly TRBD1 on 5 matching bases. The CDR3 has 12 amino acids. Trimming left V 1 base short and J 5 bases short, with 6 bases between. Germline V gives CDR1 MDHEN, CDR2 SYDVKM. The CDR3 reads CASSLSGNEQYF. Written as DNA, the CDR3 is TGTGCCAGCAGTTTATCAGGGAACGAGCAGTACTTC.

V gene TRBV4-1 combines with J gene TRBJ2-3; 7 bases agree with TRBD2. The CDR3 covers 14 residues. Germline values: CDR1 MGHRA, CDR2 YSYEKL. With 4 bases clipped from V and 6 bases from J, the junction kept 7 bases outside the gene matches. The CDR3, as DNA: TGCGCCAGCAGCCCGGGACTACGGGCTGATACGCAGTATTTT. Translated: CASSPGLRADTQYF.

The chain links TRBV18 to TRBJ2-1; D may correspond to TRBD1 or TRBD2 (5 bases each). Germline V gene data show CDR1 as KGHSH and CDR2 as LQKENI. This CDR3 spans 13 amino acids. Trimming stripped 3 bases from V and 7 bases from J, with 10 bases between. The CDR3 protein is CASSPGTQNEQFF. CDR3 nucleotides: TGTGCCAGCTCACCCGGGACCCAGAATGAGCAGTTCTTC.

A few counts support this clone. The chain is built from TRBV5-4 and TRBJ1-2; D might be TRBD1 (6 bases). Germline CDR1 is SGHNT and CDR2 is YYREEE (reference sequence). The CDR3 totals 14 residues. V lost 2 bases, J lost 4 bases, and 12 bases lay in between. This CDR3 reads CASSFGGPPYGYTF. The CDR3 DNA follows: TGTGCCAGCAGCTTCGGGGGCCCCCCCTATGGCTACACCTTC.

This sequence joins TRBV6-1 and TRBJ1-1, with TRBD1 as a possible D gene (6 bases). With 1 base removed from V and 9 bases from J, the gap between germline ends came to 18 bases. Germline V gene sequence: CDR1 MNHNS, CDR2 SASEGT. This CDR3 is 15 amino acids long. CDR3 nucleotide sequence: TGTGCCAGCAGTGAAGAAGGGGGGTCCCTGAGAAAAGCTTTCTTT. It codes for CASSEEGGSLRKAFF.